This T cell receptor (beta chain) came from a study of immune evolution from preneoplasia to lung adenocarcinoma. V lost 1 base, J lost 4 bases, and 4 bases stayed unmatched. CDR1 is LGHNA, CDR2 YSLEER, per germline. The CDR3 extends over 14 amino acids. In its sample, this clone was seen once. Only in-frame clones appear in the TCRdb table, and some are missing; sequencing was by immunoSEQ multiplex PCR. The table shows around 14,000 clones, with more than 75% occurring only once. The origin of this receptor is a person between 60 and 79 years old with lung adenocarcinoma. The genes are TRBV4-3 and TRBJ2-7; 7 bases are shared with TRBD2. What was sequenced was FFPE minimally invasive lung adenocarcinoma tissue. CDR3 DNA: TGCGCCAGCAGCCAAGCCGGGGGGAAGTACGAGCAGTACTTC. The encoded protein is CASSQAGGKYEQYF.